A single T cell receptor beta chain is shown here with its context. The specificity of this receptor is unknown. It has no much larger one-base neighbor in the sample; base qualities were not kept. The data are from a study of cytomegalovirus exposure and HLA in healthy donors (dated by TCRdb to 2016 to 2017). With respect to the entire study: An earlier analysis of fewer than 750 of the donors reported roughly 300 Gb of sequence data and 100 million to 120 million unique TCR beta sequences obtained from approximately 180 million T cells. All discovery cohort repertoires had been generated using a single sequencing platform. Roughly 5 DR-DQ haplotypes were handled as single units for association and clustering, since linkage in the cohort was strong. Rather than using new phenotypic data, the later analysis identified candidate immune exposures from TCR beta sequences and from how often those sequences occurred across donors. An early release that covered about 600 HLA-typed donors contained about 300 gigabases of sequencing data and 70 million to 100 million unique TCR sequences. Both class I and class II loci were covered by HLA typing, at four-digit resolution. The study combined high-throughput TCR immunosequencing, statistical association of individual TCRs with disease status, and machine learning to predict cytomegalovirus infection status. Donor age, sex, ethnicity and CMV serostatus were compiled alongside the repertoire data. Among several hundred genotyped donors of the cohort, an average of roughly 230,000 unique TCR beta nucleotide sequences was sequenced per donor, of which about 19% were non-productive. In a later genetic analysis, genome-wide SNP genotypes for about 65% of the 666 donors were used, and that subset was treated as a discovery cohort. In an earlier analysis of roughly 540 of the donors, high-throughput TCR beta sequencing was used to judge whether each TCR beta V gene segment behaved as functional or pseudogenic. In addition to the first cohort of 650 to 800 subjects, a separate validation cohort of 100 to 150 different subjects was used. The genetic ancestry cluster associated with self-reported Caucasian donors included around four fifths of the 300 to 450 genotyped donors. To study patterns of TCR occurrence, a later analysis re-analyzed previously published TCR beta repertoires from 700 or so donors and added high-resolution HLA genotyping. The T cell repertoires of around 670 subjects were profiled by immunosequencing and related to cytomegalovirus serostatus. The number of typed donors differed by locus: about 629-630 for A, B, C, DRB1 and DQB1; about 520 for DQA1; fewer than 610 for DPA1; and some 430 for DPB1. The study aimed to test whether cataloging public T cell receptors could reveal signatures of past pathogen exposure.

The cohort consisted of more than 650 healthy bone marrow donors. Cohort members were all nominally healthy when sampled, although unrecorded immune exposures were likely present. The donor was CMV seropositive and was included in the group of approximately 310 seropositive cohort members. Every donor gave a peripheral blood sample, and the peripheral blood mononuclear cells from that sample were used for TCR beta sequencing. Genomic DNA was extracted from the blood cell samples with the Qiagen DNeasy Blood Extraction Kit. Overall results and qualifications from the work: Because counts were too low, 15 to 20 rarely observed V segments, including chromosome 9 orphons, were excluded from the earlier analysis of roughly 580 of the donors. A cluster of highly shared sequence variants was judged likely to be a technical artifact of the sequencing pipeline. The 87-base-pair reads could not distinguish some IMGT-functional V segments, including TRBV6-2 and TRBV6-3, so those segments were excluded. Compared with the approximately 720-donor mean, donors in an Asian-associated ancestry cluster had fewer N-insertions in productive TCRs, according to a later genetic analysis. According to the authors, the approach could potentially be generalized to other disease states and immunological phenotypes. Three of the identified cytomegalovirus-associated TCR beta chains were confirmed in vitro to be specific for cytomegalovirus antigens. When HLA alleles, especially DR and DQ, strongly co-occurred, attributing TCR associations to individual alleles was difficult. CMV serostatus was the only immune exposure information available for the cohort. The study listed 164 TCR beta chains as associated with cytomegalovirus. Compared with equally common non-associated chains, HLA-associated TCR beta chains in a later analysis were more clonally expanded and had lower generation probabilities. At a false discovery rate of 0.05, a later analysis linked 16,000 or so TCR beta sequences to specific HLA alleles. An earlier analysis of 450 to 750 of the donors showed that most TCR beta V segments appeared in productive rearrangements either about 90% or about 30% of the time, which broadly matched IMGT annotations. The classifier was reported to diagnose cytomegalovirus status with high specificity and sensitivity in both the original and validation cohorts. Several of the top co-occurrence clusters appeared to be linked to parvovirus B19, influenza, CMV and Epstein-Barr virus, according to a later analysis. Most CMV-associated TCR beta chains appeared to be HLA-restricted in a later analysis, and the HLA associations seemed to be driven largely by CMV exposure. The presence/absence analyses assumed that sequencing depth was roughly uniform across donors, and that assumption may not be true. In a later analysis, the rate of TCR association differed among HLA loci, with DRB1 alleles having the most associated TCRs and HLA-C alleles having the fewest. Because some donors lacked HLA typing at each locus, the association tests relied only on the typed subset. This cohort had only TCR beta chains sequenced, and the lack of alpha or paired-chain data limited which features could be detected. V-gene and J-gene trimming of TCR beta chains was associated with a missense DCLRE1C variant in a later genetic analysis, and the association was replicated in an independent cohort. Most TCR sequences were seen in very few donors, while some public TCRs were found in many individuals. A further reported finding was that TCR beta sequences accurately predicted the HLA-A and HLA-B alleles for most subjects in the first cohort. Linkage disequilibrium might explain the correlated functional status among segregating V segments, but an unknown experimental factor could not be ruled out.

The protocol used for the library was the immunoSEQ multiplex PCR assay. The multiplex PCR relied on a mix of 60 forward primers for TCR Vbeta segments and 13 reverse primers for TCR Jbeta segments. A multiplex PCR assay on genomic DNA amplified the CDR3 region of rearranged TCR beta genes. The amplified TCR beta libraries were sequenced on the Illumina HiSeq System as 87-base-pair reads. As for the authors' bioinformatics: In a later analysis, 77 million or so unique TCR beta chains were counted across the approximately 640 repertoires, and roughly 9.9 million of these chains were shared by at least two donors. A nearest-neighbor algorithm error-corrected the raw reads and collapsed the reads into unique sequences, merging closely related sequences to remove PCR and sequencing errors. V, D and J gene segments were assigned by aligning CDR3 sequences to IMGT reference sequences. For a sequence to be retained, a match of at least six nucleotides was required to both a V gene segment and a J gene segment. Rearrangements were called productive when the CDR3 lacked stop codons and stayed in frame with V and J; all others were non-productive. CDR3 was defined by IMGT convention, running from the second conserved V-encoded cysteine to the conserved J-encoded phenylalanine. The earlier analysis of about 610 of the donors excluded any sequence lacking an unambiguous match to a single V gene segment. In an earlier analysis of approximately 610 of the donors, V segments were called functional above 56.7% productive rearrangements and were called segregating when the between-donor standard deviation exceeded 5%. To diagnose cytomegalovirus status from the catalog of TCR beta chain sequences, a statistical classification framework was built. In a later analysis, V and J genes were assigned by comparing TCR nucleotide sequences against IMGT/GENE-DB human TR gene sequences. In a later analysis, CDR3 sequences and most-parsimonious VDJ recombination scenarios were assigned using the TCRdist pipeline. In a later analysis, each TCR beta chain was defined by its CDR3 amino acid sequence together with its V-gene family, and reads without a unique V-gene family were excluded. To address suspected cross-contamination and a sequencing artifact, a later analysis removed roughly 580 highly shared, low-generation-probability nucleotide sequences. For each public chain, a later analysis derived a clonal expansion index from normalized ranks of inferred template counts within each repertoire. In a later analysis, generation probabilities were computed with a VDJ recombination model fitted to out-of-frame rearrangements, and the resulting probabilities were checked against IGoR. A later analysis scored TCR-TCR, TCR-HLA and TCR-CMV co-occurrence with hypergeometric tests, applying a repertoire-size bias correction to TCR pairs. To estimate false discovery rates, a later analysis permuted the HLA or CMV assignments 20 times. In a later analysis, co-occurring TCRs were grouped with DBSCAN, and TCRdist sequence similarity was added when clustering was performed within HLA-allele-positive subsets. Repertoires with fewer than 30,000 or more than 120,000 public chains, plus five repertoires with anomalous nucleotide sharing, were excluded from co-occurrence clustering. TCRdb carries this immuneACCESS record with in-frame sequences only. Its versions omit some clonotypes, under half of them owing to an unresolved V gene in the studies checked, with the rest unexplained. The V and J calls and clone size were taken over from that table, and D and trimming were inferred from the DNA. This sample holds roughly 70,000 clones; more than 80% were observed only once. 12% of the sample belongs to the ten largest clones.

Looking up the germline V gene yields CDR1 SGDLS and CDR2 YYNGEE. The CDR3 numbers 14 residues from cysteine through phenylalanine. Only the CDR3 DNA is retained, 42 bases long and in frame from the first base. The junction carries 18 bases between V and J, which are trimmed by 2 bases and 9 bases respectively. The TCR was taken from a woman aged 25 to 45 in good health and CMV-seropositive. This chain is built from TRBV9 and TRBJ2-7, and the D gene may be TRBD2, 5 bases matching. Sequencing was carried out using PBMCs. The DNA sequence is TGTGCCAGCAGCGTGTCGGACGCGGGCTTTGGGCAGTACTTC. Its translation is CASSVSDAGFGQYF. The CDR3 plus the reference TRBV9 and TRBJ2-7 genes for the other parts give the full variable domain: DSGVTQTPKHLITATGQRVTLRCSPRSGDLSVYWYQQSLDQGLQFLIQYYNGEERAKGNILERFSAQQFPDLHSELNLSSLELGDSALYFCASSVSDAGFGQYFGPGTRLTVT.